A selection of T cell receptor beta chains follows, all from one sample in a study of control samples from healthy donors and cancer patients. The method was immunoSEQ multiplex PCR; TCRdb's version includes in-frame clones alone and lacks a portion of them. The table records more than 85,000 clones, around 89% of them present only once. Specimen: blood. These receptor sequences come from a woman in her forties or fifties in good health. Both conserved end residues are part of each CDR3. Not every row has a clone size; where given, it reads once, few, many or a size class.

j_gene	abundance	v_gene	CDR3aa
TRBJ2-5	once	TRBV5-1	CASSFEGMETQYF
TRBJ2-5	.	TRBV7-2	CASSSGETQYF
TRBJ2-4	once	TRBV9	CASTDRQGLDKNIQYF
TRBJ1-3	.	TRBV23-1	CASSLLAPGNTIYF
TRBJ1-3	few	TRBV28	CASSPAGNTIYF
TRBJ2-1	.	TRBV12-3/TRBV12-4	CATVDREPNEQFF
TRBJ2-1	.	TRBV5-1	CASSTIAGQHNEQFF
TRBJ1-6	.	TRBV18	CASSPSRTDSPLHF
TRBJ2-5	.	TRBV9	CASSVRGLDSLQETQYF
TRBJ2-5	.	TRBV27	CASSFPDVEETQYF
TRBJ1-6	.	TRBV6-4	CASSDDRYSPLHF
TRBJ1-2	once	TRBV18	CASSPTSEGSPYGYTF
TRBJ1-1	.	TRBV5-6	CASSPGGRDTEAFF
TRBJ2-1	.	TRBV3-1/TRBV3-2	CASSQDGGDEQFF
TRBJ2-1	.	TRBV20-1	CSARAWQEQFF
TRBJ1-1	.	TRBV3-1/TRBV3-2	CASSQGGVNTEAFF
TRBJ2-1	.	TRBV5-8	CATPLALEHEQFF
TRBJ1-3	once	TRBV7-5	CARSTDHPEDRNTIYF
TRBJ1-5	.	TRBV6-5	CASRSGQGSNQPQHF
TRBJ2-2	.	TRBV7-9	CASSRRQSGTGELFF
TRBJ1-6	.	TRBV9	CASSVDGGRAPLHF
TRBJ1-4	few	TRBV6-5	CASSRDSLNEKLFF
TRBJ2-5	.	TRBV3-1/TRBV3-2	CASSQLKKVSETQYF
TRBJ2-1	.	TRBV3-1/TRBV3-2	CASRSGLAHNEQFF
TRBJ1-1	.	TRBV28	CASSPFFAEAFF
TRBJ2-3	.	TRBV24-1	CATSDPGRGLNTDTQYF
TRBJ1-4	.	TRBV6-4	CASSDCHRLEEKLFF
TRBJ2-5	.	TRBV6-6	CASSGVGGGRETQYF
TRBJ1-5	.	TRBV27	CASSRDRDQPQHF
TRBJ1-1	.	TRBV18	CASSPGNEAFF
TRBJ1-1	.	TRBV3-1/TRBV3-2	CASTLTGGITEAFF
TRBJ1-2	.	TRBV3-1/TRBV3-2	CASSHLGHTNYGYTF
TRBJ2-1	.	TRBV3-1/TRBV3-2	CASSQAYYNEQFF
TRBJ1-3	.	TRBV7-3	CASSPTGQGGGNTIYF
TRBJ1-1	.	TRBV24-1	CASKRGEWTEAFF
TRBJ2-3	.	TRBV7-3	CASSPGPGGTQYF
TRBJ2-7	.	TRBV6-1	CASSEGGGPQQYF
TRBJ1-3	.	TRBV10-1	CASSDGQGNEKCSGNTIYF
TRBJ2-1	.	TRBV11-3	CASSLEWTLSTSYNEQFF
TRBJ1-2	.	TRBV29-1	CSVVATEYGYTF
TRBJ2-1	.	TRBV7-3	CASSLGGRVNNEQFF
TRBJ2-1	.	TRBV10-3	CAISLGERGNEQFF
TRBJ1-2	.	TRBV7-2	CASDKFDGVYGYTF
TRBJ2-2	few	TRBV2	CASSVSGLGELFF
TRBJ1-1	.	TRBV12-3/TRBV12-4	CASSGGQPEAFF
TRBJ2-7	.	TRBV25-1	CASSVVQAPFYEQYF
TRBJ1-3	once	TRBV9	CASSVTGDRDTPGSGNTIYF
TRBJ2-3	.	TRBV7-3	CASSLNAGVDTDTQYF
TRBJ1-2	.	TRBV5-1	CASKVRGAPYYGYTF
TRBJ2-3	.	TRBV9	CASSVAHGGADTDTQYF
TRBJ2-1	.	TRBV7-6	CASSRGLAFHNEQFF
TRBJ1-1	.	TRBV7-9	CASSSSGTGDTEAFF
TRBJ2-1	.	TRBV19	CASSPLGLAGVQNEQFF
TRBJ2-3	.	TRBV7-9	CASSLSLQYTDTQYF
TRBJ2-6	.	TRBV5-1	CASSLTGGLGANVLTF